This passage covers 15 T cell receptor beta chains from one sample sequenced in a study of blood T cell repertoires in COVID-19 (dated by TCRdb to about 2020). The library was prepared using the immunoSEQ multiplex PCR assay. TCRdb took over this immuneACCESS table, retaining in-frame rearrangements with V and J assigned. Such tables are incomplete; in checked studies, under half of the missing clones stem from an unresolved V gene, and the remainder is unexplained. Counted in this sample were approximately 200,000 clones; roughly nine tenths of them appeared once. Approximately 2.4% of the sample rests with the top ten. The source material was PBMCs or T cells enriched from blood (not recorded which). The receptors come from a woman aged 25 to 39 who had recovered from COVID-19.

This clone was observed a single time. CDR3 sequence: CASTKVGGNTEAFF. For the CDR3, the DNA is TGCGCCAGCACTAAAGTCGGGGGGAACACTGAAGCTTTCTTT. The genes are TRBV5-1 and TRBJ1-1; D is possibly TRBD1 (5 bases). V lost 6 bases to trimming and J lost 1 base, with 13 bases between them. This CDR3 contains 14 residues. CDR1 is SGHRS and CDR2 is YFSETQ in the germline V gene.

This clone was observed a few times. The rearrangement joins TRBV24-1 to TRBJ2-1, with TRBD2 matching 7 bases. The junction had 3 bases not matched to a gene; V was cut back by 7 bases and J by 1 base. The germline gives CDR1 KGHDR, CDR2 SFDVKD. This CDR3 spans 14 amino acids. DNA of the CDR3: TGTGCCACCAGCCTCGGGGGGTCCTACAATGAGCAGTTCTTC. It translates to CATSLGGSYNEQFF.

As to this clone: Other DNA sequences in this specimen translate into the identical CDR3. The chain couples TRBV7-2 to TRBJ1-5; D is uncertain. CDR3 size: 12 residues. Trimming left V 3 bases short and J 5 bases short, with 5 bases between. Germline loops: CDR1 SGHTA, CDR2 FQGNSA. CDR3 coding DNA: TGTGCCAGCAGCTTTCGGGATCAGCCCCAGCATTTT. Protein product: CASSFRDQPQHF.

This rearrangement joins TRBV28 to TRBJ1-4, with a tentative D call TRBD1 (5 bases). The CDR3 spans 13 residues. CDR1 and CDR2 from the germline V gene are MDHEN and SYDVKM. Trimming took 5 bases from V and 7 from J, leaving 11 bases between them. CDR3 nucleotide sequence: TGTGCCAGCAGTCCCCAAGACAGTGAAAAACTGTTTTTT. This translates into CASSPQDSEKLFF.

The chain joins TRBV7-3 to TRBJ2-1, with 11 bases identical to TRBD2. The CDR3 contains 15 residues. V trimming: 0 bases; J trimming: 9 bases; junction bases outside the gene matches: 4. Germline CDR1 SGHTA, CDR2 FQGTGA. This CDR3 reads CASSLTSGGDAEQFF. In DNA, the CDR3 is TGTGCCAGCAGCTTAACTAGCGGGGGGGATGCTGAGCAGTTCTTC.

This clone has only one observation. V and J are TRBV19 and TRBJ1-2; 12 nucleotides match TRBD1. Trimming cost V 2 bases and J 2 bases; bases outside gene matches: 9. The CDR3 loop spans 18 amino acids. Germline V gives CDR1 LNHDA, CDR2 SQIVND (reference sequence). CDR3: CASSISAGTGGANYGYTF. In nucleotides, the CDR3 is TGTGCCAGTAGTATAAGCGCCGGGACAGGGGGCGCCAACTATGGCTACACCTTC.

This rearrangement joins TRBV19 to TRBJ1-3, with 8 positions matching TRBD1. The CDR3 extends over 16 amino acids. The V and J ends lost 4 bases and 0 bases, in that order; junction bases with no gene match: 5. Germline V CDR1 and CDR2: LNHDA, SQIVND (reference sequence). The CDR3: CASSRDRGTSGNTIYF. DNA for the CDR3: TGTGCCAGTAGTAGAGACAGGGGCACCTCTGGAAACACCATATATTTT.

Only one count was recorded for this clone. V gene TRBV2 combines with J gene TRBJ1-1; no definite D call. The V gene lost 8 bases and the J gene lost 0 bases, with 7 bases spanning the gap. Germline lookup yields CDR1 SNHLY and CDR2 FYNNEI. The CDR3 runs 12 residues. The CDR3 DNA reads as TGTGCCAGCTTGGGCATGAACACTGAAGCTTTCTTT. Translated, it gives CASLGMNTEAFF. Filled out from reference TRBV2 and TRBJ1-1, the complete variable domain reads EPEVTQTPSHQVTQMGQEVILRCVPISNHLYFYWYRQILGQKVEFLVSFYNNEISEKSEIFDDQFSVERPDGSNFTLKIRSTKLEDSAMYFCASLGMNTEAFFGQGTRLTVV.

The genes are TRBV5-1 and TRBJ1-6; 9 nucleotides line up with TRBD1. J was trimmed by 17 bases and V by 5 bases; bases with no gene match: 20. The CDR3 loop spans 16 amino acids. Germline CDR1 SGHRS, CDR2 YFSETQ. The CDR3 sequence is CASSLGAGTGKERVHF. The CDR3 bases are TGCGCCAGCAGTCTAGGTGCCGGGACAGGGAAGGAGCGGGTCCACTTT.

The chain is built from TRBV19 and TRBJ1-2; possible D gene TRBD1, 5 bases. The CDR3 loop spans 10 amino acids. Deletions cut 6 bases from V and 6 bases from J, with 5 bases between. Germline CDR1 and CDR2: LNHDA and SQIVND (reference sequence). The CDR3 nucleotides read TGTGCCAGTAGGGGGCATGGCTACACCTTC. Encoded protein: CASRGHGYTF.

The V gene is TRBV20-1, the J gene TRBJ2-3, with a tentative D call TRBD1 (5 bases). Germline-derived CDR1 and CDR2 are DFQATT and SNEGSKA (reference sequence). Trimming pared 6 bases from V and 6 bases from J, leaving 7 bases between. CDR3 length equals 10 residues. The DNA for the CDR3 is TGCAGTGCATCAGGGGATACGCAGTATTTT. Translating gives CSASGDTQYF.

The rearrangement uses TRBV7-8 and TRBJ1-2, with 8 nucleotides matching TRBD1. The V segment lost 1 base and the J segment 0 bases; nucleotides outside the gene matches: 1. Germline-derived CDR1 and CDR2 are SGHVS and FQNEAQ. The CDR3 length is 15 residues. CDR3 protein: CASSLVQGANYGYTF. CDR3 coding DNA: TGTGCCAGCAGCTTAGTACAGGGGGCTAACTATGGCTACACCTTC. The full variable domain, completed using reference TRBV7-8 and TRBJ1-2, is GAGVSQSPRYKVAKRGQDVALRCDPISGHVSLFWYQQALGQGPEFLTYFQNEAQLDKSGLPSDRFFAERPEGSVSTLKIQRTQQEDSAVYLCASSLVQGANYGYTFGSGTRLTVV.

This chain links TRBV27 with TRBJ2-7; 11 nucleotides agree with TRBD1. V shed 6 bases, J shed 6 bases, and the junction held 7 bases outside the gene matches. This CDR3 is built from 14 residues. Germline V CDR1 and CDR2: MNHEY, SMNVEV (reference sequence). The CDR3 DNA follows: TGTGCCAGCAGCCCCGGGACAGGGGGGTTCGAGCAGTACTTC. Amino acids: CASSPGTGGFEQYF.

The rearrangement joins TRBV27 to TRBJ2-7; 9 bases line up with TRBD2. In germline, CDR1 is MNHEY, CDR2 SMNVEV (reference sequence). CDR3 size: 16 residues. V gave up 0 bases and J gave up 6 bases; unmatched junction bases: 9. CDR3 coding DNA: TGTGCCAGCAGTTTATCGGTTCTAGCGGGAAAGAGCGAGCAGTACTTC. This sequence encodes CASSLSVLAGKSEQYF.

This rearrangement joins TRBV11-2 to TRBJ2-1; 10 bases fit TRBD2. Germline assignment: CDR1 SGHAT and CDR2 FQNNGV. The CDR3 is 14 residues long. V shed 6 bases, J shed 7 bases, and the junction held 6 bases outside the gene matches. Written as DNA, the CDR3 is TGTGCCAGCAGGAGGCTAGCGGGAGCAAATGAGCAGTTCTTC. It translates to CASRRLAGANEQFF.